A single sample gave rise to the 11 T cell receptor beta chains below, sequenced in a study of CD8 T cells in ankylosing spondylitis. Points from the study as a whole: Characteristic, it appeared, of ankylosing spondylitis blood was a TCR beta motif of eight highly homologous variants.

No antigens are known for them. TCRdb analysed the 5' RACE reads with MiXCR anew, one entry per CDR3 protein. The repertoire has about 540,000 distinct CDR3 sequences, about an eighth of them found once; the top ten carry about 6.5%. The sequenced material came from blood, either unsorted or a sorted T cell fraction (not recorded which). These receptors all stem from a male donor with ankylosing spondylitis.

A few counts support this clonotype. The genes are TRBV6-1 and TRBJ2-5; 8 nucleotides align to TRBD1. The CDR3 consists of 16 residues. In germline, CDR1 is MNHNS, CDR2 SASEGT. The ends lost 7 bases at V and 2 bases at J; junction bases unmatched: 12. For the CDR3, the DNA is TGTGCCAGCATTGGGTCGGATAGACAGGGGCAAGAGACCCAGTACTTC. This translates into CASIGSDRQGQETQYF.

This clonotype has more than one count but fewer than ten. The genes are TRBV20-1 and TRBJ2-1; D possibly matches TRBD1 or TRBD2 (5 bases each). CDR3 size: 12 residues. V was trimmed by 3 bases and J by 9 bases, leaving 12 bases between them. Germline V gene data show CDR1 as DFQATT and CDR2 as SNEGSKA (reference sequence). Here the CDR3 DNA reads TGCAGTGCTAGTTTTGGGACGGTTGAGCAGTTCTTC. Translated: CSASFGTVEQFF.

This clonotype was seen only a few times. The chain employs TRBV2 and TRBJ2-1, with 8 bases lining up with TRBD1. The germline V gene encodes CDR1 SNHLY and CDR2 FYNNEI. The ends lost 2 bases at V and 8 bases at J; junction bases unmatched: 8. This CDR3 contains 15 residues. CDR3 protein: CASSERQGARYEQFF. The CDR3 bases are TGTGCCAGCAGTGAACGGCAGGGGGCGAGGTATGAGCAGTTCTTC.

The chain carries TRBV2 and TRBJ2-3, with 7 bases matching TRBD2. This CDR3 region has 14 residues. Germline V gives CDR1 SNHLY, CDR2 FYNNEI. Trimming removed 6 bases from V and 2 bases from J; junction bases left unmatched: 5. The CDR3 sequence: CASSGRIHTDTQYF. CDR3 nucleotides: TGTGCCAGCAGCGGGAGGATACACACAGATACGCAGTATTTT.

A few counts support this clonotype. The CDR3 DNA is TGTGCCAGCAGTCTCACCTACGCCTCCTACAATGAGCAGTTCTTC. It translates to CASSLTYASYNEQFF. The V call is TRBV27, the J call TRBJ2-1; D uncertain. V was trimmed by 5 bases and J by 0 bases, leaving 11 bases between them. This CDR3 comprises 15 residues. CDR1 and CDR2 (germline): MNHEY, SMNVEV (reference sequence).

The rearrangement links TRBV6-1 to TRBJ2-3; 8 bases are a match to TRBD2. V shed 2 bases, J shed 4 bases, and the junction held 14 bases outside the gene matches. In germline, CDR1 is MNHNS, CDR2 SASEGT. The CDR3 is made up of 18 amino acids. CDR3 amino acids: CASSERILNSGSPDTQYF. The CDR3 nucleotides read TGTGCCAGCAGTGAACGGATACTAAACAGCGGGAGCCCAGATACGCAGTATTTT.

J is TRBJ2-5 and V is TRBV27; 7 bases are a match to TRBD1. Per germline, CDR1 MNHEY and CDR2 SMNVEV (reference sequence). With V trimmed by 6 bases and J by 4 bases, 11 bases remained unmatched. The CDR3 is made up of 15 amino acids. CDR3: CASSKDRVMGETQYF. CDR3 DNA sequence: TGTGCCAGCAGCAAAGACAGGGTCATGGGAGAGACCCAGTACTTC.

This clonotype has more than one count but fewer than ten. DNA for the CDR3: TGTGCCACCAGCAGAGGCCCGACAGGGAAAGGCCCCGGGGAGCTGTTTTTT. Protein product: CATSRGPTGKGPGELFF. This chain uses TRBV15 with TRBJ2-2; 7 bases are a match to TRBD1. J was trimmed by 6 bases and V by 1 base; bases with no gene match: 11. The germline gives CDR1 LNHNV, CDR2 YYDKDF (reference sequence). The CDR3 covers 17 residues.

This rearrangement joins TRBV29-1 to TRBJ2-1; 12 nucleotides agree with TRBD2. CDR3 size: 17 residues. Per the germline V gene, CDR1 is SQVTM and CDR2 is ANQGSEA. V lost 1 base and J lost 6; bases outside the gene matches: 10. CDR3 region: CSVEGLAGVGGGNEQFF. The DNA of the CDR3 is TGCAGCGTTGAAGGACTAGCGGGAGTTGGAGGGGGCAATGAGCAGTTCTTC.

This chain joins TRBV20-1 and TRBJ2-2; 10 positions match TRBD2. Germline V gives CDR1 DFQATT, CDR2 SNEGSKA (reference sequence). This CDR3 contains 15 residues. V trimming: 6 bases; J trimming: 5 bases; junction bases outside the gene matches: 9. CDR3 nucleotide sequence: TGCAGTGCCGAGCGGGAGGGAGGTGCGACCGGGGAGCTGTTTTTT. Its protein product is CSAEREGGATGELFF.

There are a few counts of this clonotype. The genes are TRBV4-1 and TRBJ2-1, with TRBD2 matching 10 bases. Germline CDR1 reads MGHRA; CDR2 reads YSYEKL. The CDR3 is made up of 15 amino acids. The junction had 8 bases not matched to a gene; V was cut back by 2 bases and J by 10 bases. The CDR3 protein is CASSQWGLAGDEQFF. For the CDR3, the DNA is TGCGCCAGCAGCCAATGGGGGCTAGCGGGAGACGAGCAGTTCTTC.